This TCR beta chain comes out of a study of monozygotic twins with inflammatory bowel disease. TCRdb re-called the 5' RACE reads; every CDR3 protein appears as one record, without DNA. The record lists some 170,000 distinct CDR3 sequences, of which the ten most abundant hold 2.4%. The CDR3 spans 13 residues. The germline gives CDR1 SGHAT, CDR2 FQNNGV. V is TRBV11-2 and J is TRBJ2-2; TCRdb proposes TRBD1, but this gene call is untestable without DNA. Specimen: blood. This TCR derives from a human donor with ulcerative colitis or Crohn's disease, or a healthy co-twin of an affected twin (not recorded which). CDR3 sequence: CASSSGVTGELFF.